The rows below give T cell receptor beta chains drawn from one sample of a study of CD8+CD57+ T cells in acquired aplastic anemia. TCRdb recomputed calls from the reads with MiXCR, one row per CDR3 protein. The data contain about 40,000 distinct CDR3 sequences, roughly three fifths of them seen just once; the ten biggest clones take up roughly three fifths. The specimen sequenced was sorted CD4+, CD8+, or CD8+CD57+ T cells (not recorded which) from PBMCs. These receptors came from a human donor with aplastic anemia. The CDR3 runs from the conserved cysteine through the conserved F or W. D genes are given only for firm matches. Rows may omit the clone size; those that give it use once, few, many or a size class.

v_gene	d_gene	j_gene	abundance	CDR3aa	CDR3nt
TRBV10-2	.	TRBJ1-3	.	CASSGSYEGGGNTIYF	TGCGCCAGCAGTGGCTCATACGAGGGTGGCGGAAACACCATATATTTT
TRBV9	.	TRBJ1-4	.	CASSADGSPDEKLSF	TGTGCCAGCAGCGCCGATGGCAGTCCGGATGAAAAACTGTCTTTT
TRBV15	.	TRBJ2-7	few	CATSRGSSVGEQYF	TGTGCCACCAGCAGAGGGTCATCGGTAGGCGAGCAGTACTTC
TRBV29-1	TRBD1	TRBJ1-1	many	CSVGTGGYGTEAFF	TGCAGCGTGGGGACAGGGGGGTACGGCACTGAAGCTTTCTTT
TRBV29-1	.	TRBJ1-2	.	CSAVRGGYGYTF	TGCAGCGCGGTGCGTGGGGGCTATGGCTACACCTTC
TRBV7-9	.	TRBJ2-7	.	CASGVERTYEQYF	TGTGCCAGCGGGGTCGAGCGGACCTACGAGCAGTACTTC
TRBV19	TRBD1	TRBJ2-7	.	CASSTGQGAYEQYF	TGTGCCAGTAGTACCGGACAGGGGGCATACGAGCAGTACTTC
TRBV10-3	.	TRBJ1-5	few	CAISEPGLSNQPQHF	TGTGCCATCAGTGAACCAGGGTTGAGCAATCAGCCCCAGCATTTT
TRBV6-5	.	TRBJ1-1	many	CASSYGGGTEAFF	TGTGCCAGCAGTTACGGGGGAGGTACTGAAGCTTTCTTT
TRBV15	.	TRBJ2-5	once	CATPQDDQETQYF	TGTGCCACCCCCCAGGATGACCAAGAGACCCAGTACTTC
TRBV15	.	TRBJ2-1	once	CATSRERGLLVNEQFF	TGTGCCACCAGCAGAGAGAGGGGCCTCCTGGTGAATGAGCAGTTCTTC
TRBV5-1	.	TRBJ2-3	.	CASRPGQISTDTQYF	TGCGCCAGCAGGCCAGGACAGATTAGCACAGATACGCAGTATTTT
TRBV6-1	TRBD2	TRBJ2-3	.	CASSGGEGIAGDTQYF	TGTGCCAGCAGTGGGGGGGAGGGGATCGCCGGAGATACGCAGTATTTT
TRBV7-7	.	TRBJ2-2	.	CASSPSGTGELFF	TGTGCTAGCAGCCCTAGTGGGACCGGGGAGCTGTTTTTT
TRBV7-9	.	TRBJ1-1	.	CASSPMGTEAFF	TGTGCCAGCAGCCCCATGGGGACTGAAGCTTTCTTT
TRBV7-8	.	TRBJ1-6	medium-sized	CASSLDAWGLHF	TGTGCCAGCAGCTTAGATGCCTGGGGCCTCCACTTT
TRBV2	.	TRBJ2-6	.	CASSLVSSGANVLTF	TGTGCCAGCAGTTTAGTAAGCTCTGGGGCCAACGTCCTGACTTTC
TRBV20-1	.	TRBJ2-7	.	CSARDGRGPSYEQYF	TGCAGTGCTAGAGATGGGCGGGGGCCCTCCTACGAGCAGTACTTC
TRBV2	TRBD2	TRBJ2-3	.	CASRYGTSGGPSTDTQYF	TGTGCCAGCAGATACGGGACTAGCGGGGGACCTAGCACAGATACGCAGTATTTT
TRBV10-3	.	TRBJ1-2	.	CAISDGAVGNYGYTF	TGTGCCATCAGTGATGGCGCGGTGGGTAACTATGGCTACACCTTC
TRBV27	TRBD2	TRBJ2-7	.	CASSKRGGGFYEQYF	TGTGCCAGCAGTAAGCGGGGGGGGGGTTTCTACGAGCAGTACTTC
TRBV13	TRBD1	TRBJ1-5	.	CASRLTGWNQPQHF	TGTGCCAGCAGATTGACAGGGTGGAATCAGCCCCAGCATTTT
TRBV7-6	.	TRBJ1-5	.	CASSLDNYQPQHF	TGTGCCAGCAGCTTAGATAACTATCAGCCCCAGCATTTT
TRBV7-9	.	TRBJ1-5	.	CVSSSTGERPQHF	TGTGTCAGCAGCTCCACGGGTGAACGGCCCCAGCATTTT
TRBV20-1	.	TRBJ1-3	many	CSARDRGGASGNTIYF	TGCAGTGCTAGAGATCGAGGGGGGGCTTCCGGAAACACCATATATTTT
TRBV25-1	.	TRBJ1-5	.	CASSGLGDNQPQHF	TGTGCCAGCAGTGGCCTAGGGGACAATCAGCCCCAGCATTTT
TRBV7-9	.	TRBJ2-1	.	CASKSSYNEQFF	TGTGCCAGTAAAAGCTCCTACAATGAGCAGTTCTTC
TRBV20-1	.	TRBJ2-7	.	CSARDGRLVSYEQYF	TGCAGTGCTAGAGATGGGCGGTTAGTCTCCTACGAGCAGTACTTC
TRBV2	.	TRBJ2-7	many	CASKGSFYEQYF	TGTGCCAGCAAGGGCAGCTTCTACGAGCAGTACTTC
TRBV6-1	.	TRBJ2-7	once	CASSEAAALLTPYEQYF	TGTGCCAGCAGTGAAGCCGCGGCTCTCTTAACCCCCTACGAGCAGTACTTC
TRBV10-2	.	TRBJ2-7	many	CASNEGRVVAYEQYF	TGCGCCAGCAATGAGGGGCGTGTTGTCGCCTACGAGCAGTACTTC
TRBV20-1	TRBD1	TRBJ1-2	few	CSASPDREGGYTF	TGCAGTGCTAGCCCGGACAGGGAGGGTGGCTACACCTTC
TRBV20-1	.	TRBJ2-7	few	CSADGTPFYEQYF	TGCAGTGCTGACGGGACCCCTTTCTACGAGCAGTACTTC
TRBV10-3	.	TRBJ2-5	.	CASSPRPGTQYF	TGTGCCAGCAGCCCCAGGCCAGGGACCCAGTACTTC
TRBV7-9	TRBD1	TRBJ2-1	few	CASSFDRERRNF	TGTGCCAGCAGCTTTGACAGGGAAAGGCGCAATTTC
TRBV3-1	TRBD2	TRBJ2-1	.	CASSQDLRSGKNEQFF	TGTGCCAGCAGCCAAGATTTGAGAAGCGGGAAAAATGAGCAGTTCTTC
TRBV2	TRBD1	TRBJ1-6	.	CATQGLLNSPLHF	TGTGCCACACAGGGGCTGCTTAATTCACCCCTCCACTTT
TRBV19	.	TRBJ1-5	.	CASSIFAVQPQHF	TGTGCCAGTAGTATTTTCGCAGTACAGCCCCAGCATTTT
TRBV29-1	TRBD2	TRBJ2-5	.	CSARDYKETQYF	TGCAGCGCACGGGACTACAAAGAGACCCAGTACTTC
TRBV7-9	.	TRBJ2-5	.	CASSRTEETQYF	TGTGCCAGCAGCCGGACTGAAGAGACCCAGTACTTC
TRBV19	TRBD2	TRBJ2-5	.	CASSIQAGEETQYF	TGTGCCAGTAGTATTCAGGCGGGGGAAGAGACCCAGTACTTC
TRBV15	.	TRBJ2-5	.	CATSSQPGKETQYF	TGTGCCACCAGCAGCCAGCCCGGAAAAGAGACCCAGTACTTC
TRBV7-6	.	TRBJ2-3	few	CASSLGLDTQYF	TGTGCCAGCAGCTTAGGTTTAGATACGCAGTATTTT
TRBV9	.	TRBJ1-6	few	CASSVASSPGYDSPLHF	TGTGCCAGCAGCGTAGCCAGCAGTCCCGGGTACGATTCACCCCTCCACTTT
TRBV25-1	TRBD1	TRBJ1-2	.	CASSAGTGLGYTF	TGTGCCAGCAGTGCCGGGACAGGGTTGGGCTACACCTTC
TRBV10-3	TRBD1	TRBJ1-4	.	CAISDMGRGNEKLFF	TGTGCCATCAGTGATATGGGCAGGGGGAATGAAAAACTGTTTTTT
TRBV10-1	.	TRBJ1-1	.	CASSASSFQNTEAFF	TGCGCCAGCAGTGCCAGCAGCTTCCAAAACACTGAAGCTTTCTTT
TRBV9	.	TRBJ1-2	.	CASSAWGGLYGYTF	TGTGCCAGCAGCGCTTGGGGGGGGCTCTATGGCTACACCTTC
TRBV9	TRBD2	TRBJ2-5	many	CASSLAGGQQETQYF	TGTGCCAGCAGCCTAGCGGGGGGGCAGCAAGAGACCCAGTACTTC